The subject of this entry is one T cell receptor (beta chain). Its antigen is undetermined. This sample was included in a study of T cell repertoires in cytomegalovirus infection. Germline lookup yields CDR1 SNHLY and CDR2 FYNNEI. The V gene end was trimmed by 5 bases and the J gene end by 2 bases; junction bases not matched to a gene: 5. The length of the CDR3 is 15 residues. Each CDR3 protein gets one entry after TCRdb re-called the reads with MiXCR. The sample holds roughly 350,000 distinct CDR3 sequences, roughly a third seen once. This sample comprised cultured PBMCs, obtained from culture after CMV antigen stimulation. The source of this sequence is a human donor in good health (CMV status not recorded). Some clones in this sample may be carry-over from other donors' samples. The genes are TRBV2 and TRBJ2-2; 7 positions match TRBD1. CDR3 amino acids: CASSMTGSNTGELFF. The CDR3 nucleotides read TGTGCCAGCAGTATGACAGGGTCAAACACCGGGGAGCTGTTTTTT.